The clone carrying this T cell receptor beta chain was counted between two and nine times. The V gene's germline CDR1 is SGHRS and CDR2 YFSETQ. The CDR3 has 18 amino acids. The trim removed 6 bases at V and 3 bases at J, leaving 14 bases unmatched. Clones were sequenced by immunoSEQ multiplex PCR, and TCRdb holds only the in-frame ones, with some missing. Here the sample spans approximately 150,000 clones, approximately 91% being singletons. The data belong to a study of cytomegalovirus exposure and HLA in healthy donors. Material for sequencing was PBMCs. This clonotype originated in a woman in her late teens or twenties in good health and CMV-seropositive. This chain connects TRBV5-1 to TRBJ2-2, with 10 bases aligning to TRBD2. This CDR3 is CASTPGASGSFDTGELFF. The CDR3 DNA reads TGCGCCAGCACCCCGGGGGCTAGCGGGAGTTTTGACACCGGGGAGCTGTTTTTT.